These 10 T cell receptor beta chains were all obtained from the same sample, sequenced in a study of cytomegalovirus exposure and HLA in healthy donors. Profiled with immunoSEQ multiplex PCR; TCRdb holds only in-frame clones, not every one. Of under 250,000 clones in the sample, roughly 87% are singletons; the top ten hold approximately 2%. Sequencing was performed on PBMCs. These receptors originate from a woman under 30 in good health and CMV-seropositive.

The chain has TRBV28 and TRBJ2-3, with D uncertain. The CDR3 covers 13 residues. Trimming shortened V by 6 bases and J by 3 bases, and 10 bases separated the two germline ends. Per germline, CDR1 MDHEN and CDR2 SYDVKM. The CDR3 sequence is CASSSLRTDTQYF. CDR3 DNA sequence: TGTGCCAGCAGCTCCTTACGGACAGATACGCAGTATTTT.

The genes are TRBV6-1 and TRBJ2-7; 9 nucleotides line up with TRBD1. Germline V CDR1 and CDR2: MNHNS, SASEGT. The CDR3 runs to 14 residues. V lost 4 bases, J lost 3 bases, and 4 bases stayed unmatched. As DNA, the CDR3 is TGTGCCAGCAGTGGGGGACAGGGCGGCTACGAGCAGTACTTC. Protein product: CASSGGQGGYEQYF.

The chain is built from TRBV4-1 and TRBJ2-7; a possible D gene is TRBD2 (6 bases). V lost 2 bases to trimming and J lost 2 bases, with 19 bases between them. Germline V gene data show CDR1 as MGHRA and CDR2 as YSYEKL. The CDR3 length is 17 residues. The CDR3 DNA sequence: TGCGCCAGCAGCCAAAGTTCGGTCGGGACTGCTACCTACGAGCAGTACTTC. Protein: CASSQSSVGTATYEQYF.

This CDR3 reads CATWGLAGRSWTQYF. The DNA for the CDR3 is TGTGCCACCTGGGGACTAGCGGGACGTTCTTGGACCCAGTACTTC. This chain links TRBV6-1 with TRBJ2-5; 13 nucleotides match TRBD2. There are 15 residues in the CDR3. CDR1 is MNHNS and CDR2 is SASEGT in the germline V gene. The V and J ends lost 10 bases and 7 bases, in that order; junction bases with no gene match: 12.

The CDR3 nucleotides are TGCGCCAGCAGCTTGGACAACCTCCAGGACAATGAGCAGTTCTTC. Its translation is CASSLDNLQDNEQFF. J is TRBJ2-1 and V is TRBV5-1; unclear D gene. The CDR3 consists of 15 residues. Germline CDR1 is SGHRS and CDR2 is YFSETQ. V dropped 0 bases and J dropped 5 bases, with 12 bases sitting between them.

V usage is TRBV27 and J usage is TRBJ1-1, with 7 bases aligning to TRBD1. The CDR3 sequence is 15 residues long. Germline lookup yields CDR1 MNHEY and CDR2 SMNVEV (reference sequence). The V and J ends lost 3 bases and 0 bases, in that order; junction bases with no gene match: 4. Here the CDR3 reads CASSLGTEMNTEAFF. CDR3 nucleotides: TGTGCCAGCAGTTTGGGGACAGAGATGAACACTGAAGCTTTCTTT.

The V gene is TRBV11-2, the J gene TRBJ2-1; TRBD1 aligns across 9 bases. Germline V lookup: CDR1 SGHAT, CDR2 FQNNGV. Trimming at V came to 0 bases and at J to 1 base, leaving 4 bases not matched to a gene. The CDR3 contains 17 residues. This CDR3 reads CASSLEFGTGSYNEQFF. CDR3 sequence (DNA): TGTGCCAGCAGCTTAGAATTTGGGACAGGGTCCTACAATGAGCAGTTCTTC.

The V call is TRBV28, the J call TRBJ1-1; tentatively, D is TRBD1 (5 bases). Germline CDR1 MDHEN, CDR2 SYDVKM. V was clipped by 5 bases and J by 1 base, with 11 bases between them. This CDR3 is 14 amino acids long. The CDR3 loop reads CASSNRQWNTEAFF. For the CDR3, the DNA is TGTGCCAGCAGTAACCGACAGTGGAACACTGAAGCTTTCTTT.

The chain links TRBV5-1 to TRBJ2-7; possibly TRBD2 for D (5 bases). The V end lost 4 bases, the J end lost 1 base, and 9 bases lay between the germline ends. CDR1 is SGHRS, CDR2 YFSETQ, per germline. The CDR3 covers 13 residues. CDR3 residues: CASSRGLSYEQYF. In DNA, the CDR3 is TGCGCCAGCAGCCGGGGATTGTCCTACGAGCAGTACTTC. Full variable domain (rest looked up from reference TRBV5-1 and TRBJ2-7): KAGVTQTPRYLIKTRGQQVTLSCSPISGHRSVSWYQQTPGQGLQFLFEYFSETQRNKGNFPGRFSGRQFSNSRSEMNVSTLELGDSALYLCASSRGLSYEQYFGPGTRLTVT.

This clone was counted a few times. The rearrangement joins TRBV9 to TRBJ1-2, with D possibly TRBD1 on 6 matching bases. Trimming stripped 4 bases from V and 2 bases from J, with 12 bases between. Germline CDR1 is SGDLS and CDR2 is YYNGEE. This CDR3 is 14 amino acids long. CDR3 sequence: CASSSGTGNYGYTF. The CDR3 region has the DNA TGTGCCAGCAGCTCCGGAACAGGGAACTATGGCTACACCTTC.